This T cell receptor (beta chain) was retrieved from a study of blood T cell repertoires in COVID-19. Overall study context: Samples representing acute and convalescent COVID-19 were sourced from the United States, Italy and Spain.

Per the original methods: The authors estimated nucleated cell counts from reference gene primer amplification. Sequencing was performed with immunoSEQ multiplex PCR; in TCRdb, only in-frame clones are kept and a portion is missing. The DNA was the basis for D and trimming; V, J and clone size are from that table. Among approximately 120,000 clones listed, under 85% were seen once. The CDR3 is made up of 15 amino acids. Per germline, CDR1 SGHAT and CDR2 FQNNGV. The V and J ends lost 0 bases and 5 bases, in that order; junction bases with no gene match: 4. The sequence derives from a man between 60 and 70 years old with acute or convalescent COVID-19. Sequences were obtained from peripheral blood. V is TRBV11-2 and J is TRBJ2-7; the match to TRBD2 covers 10 bases. CDR3 sequence: CASSLDLAGADEQYF. The CDR3 DNA follows: TGTGCCAGCAGCTTAGATCTAGCGGGAGCCGACGAGCAGTACTTC. The entire variable domain, with the rest obtained from reference TRBV11-2 and TRBJ2-7, is as follows: EAGVAQSPRYKIIEKRQSVAFWCNPISGHATLYWYQQILGQGPKLLIQFQNNGVVDDSQLPKDRFSAERLKGVDSTLKIQPAKLEDSAVYLCASSLDLAGADEQYFGPGTRLTVT.